These 5 T cell receptor beta chains originate from one sample sequenced in a study of PD-1 blockade in classical Hodgkin lymphoma. Autologous stem cell transplantation was followed by relapse in every patient, and brentuximab vedotin exposure varied. Magnetic negative selection of thawed PBMCs was the method by which CD4+ T cells were purified. TCRdb's copy holds only in-frame clones and misses some; the assay was immunoSEQ multiplex PCR. This table holds approximately 10,000 clones, roughly 69% found once. The sequencing used CD4+ T cells from blood, collected at baseline. The receptors originated from a human donor with classical Hodgkin lymphoma.

In this sample, this clone turned up once. The J gene is TRBJ1-2, the V gene TRBV9, with D uncertain. Germline assignment: CDR1 SGDLS and CDR2 YYNGEE. The CDR3 has 15 residues. V shed 4 bases and J shed 1 base, with 14 bases lying between them. CDR3 bases: TGTGCCAGCAGCATCACAGCCGCCCTTAACTATGGCTACACCTTC. This codes for CASSITAALNYGYTF.

The rearrangement joins TRBV6-5 to TRBJ2-1, with 8 bases lining up with TRBD1. V shed 7 bases and J 8 bases; nucleotides not matched to a gene: 13. The CDR3 consists of 15 residues. Germline-derived CDR1 and CDR2 are MNHEY and SVGAGI. CDR3 region: CASTRKDRDWDEQFF. As DNA, the CDR3 is TGTGCCAGCACTCGAAAGGACAGGGACTGGGATGAGCAGTTCTTC.

The chain is built from TRBV28 and TRBJ1-1, with TRBD1 identical over 10 bases. The CDR3 loop spans 15 amino acids. The junction had 3 bases not matched to a gene; V was cut back by 1 base and J by 4 bases. Germline assignment: CDR1 MDHEN and CDR2 SYDVKM. In nucleotides, the CDR3 is TGTGCCAGCAGTTTATTAGGGACAGGGGTCACTGAAGCTTTCTTT. This translates into CASSLLGTGVTEAFF.

This clone was recorded once. CDR3 coding DNA: TGTGCCAGCAGCTTAAGGGGCTACGACAATGAGCAGTTCTTC. Amino acid sequence: CASSLRGYDNEQFF. The chain carries TRBV11-2 and TRBJ2-1, with D maybe TRBD1 (5 bases). Trimming removed 2 bases at V and 5 bases at J, with 10 bases between. The CDR3 is made up of 14 amino acids. Germline V gives CDR1 SGHAT, CDR2 FQNNGV.

The chain joins TRBV15 to TRBJ1-1; a possible D gene is TRBD1 (6 bases). The CDR3 runs 12 residues. Looked up from germline, CDR1 is LNHNV and CDR2 is YYDKDF (reference sequence). The germline V and J ends were trimmed by 3 bases and 7 bases, with 9 bases remaining between them. The CDR3 DNA sequence: TGTGCCACCAGCAGTCAAGGGGGTGAAGCTTTCTTT. Translation gives CATSSQGGEAFF.